This passage covers 2 T cell receptor beta chains from one sample sequenced in a study of vaccination effects on CD4 cells after COVID-19 (dated by TCRdb to between 2022 and 2023). Library creation used the immunoSEQ multiplex PCR assay. TCRdb provides this immuneACCESS table in a form limited to in-frame rearrangements. Some clones are lacking; in checked studies, under half of them reflect an unresolved V gene, and why the rest are absent is not known. Within this sample are about 43,000 clones, with around 81% of them counted one time only. The ten largest clones capture 10% to 12% of the sample. Their recognized antigens are unknown. In the ViraFEST assay, PBMC were stimulated with viral peptide pools, and antigen-specific CD4+ T cell clonotypes were then identified by expansion using TCR sequencing. After roughly 11 days of culture, CD4+ T cells were isolated with the EasySep CD4+ T cell isolation kit. None of the healthy vaccine recipients had a prior SARS-CoV-2 infection, which was confirmed by nucleocapsid antibody tests that came back negative both before and after vaccination.

This specimen was CD4+ T cells from PBMCs cultured with SARS-CoV-2 spike peptides, taken before COVID-19 vaccination. The sample's cell subset or site, from its label and the paper: SARS-CoV-2 spike overlapping peptide pool stimulation. The receptors here all came from a human donor who received a COVID-19 vaccine.

Here the CDR3 DNA reads TGTGCCAGTTCCAGGACAGGGGTTGAAAAACTGTTTTTT. This codes for CASSRTGVEKLFF. V usage is TRBV18 and J usage is TRBJ1-4, with 9 bases lining up with TRBD1. Looked up from germline, CDR1 is KGHSH and CDR2 is LQKENI. The V segment lost 9 bases and the J segment 7 bases; nucleotides outside the gene matches: 6. This CDR3 region has 13 residues.

The CDR3 region is CAWSGSSNQPQHF. The CDR3 nucleotides read TGTGCCTGGAGTGGGTCGAGCAATCAGCCCCAGCATTTT. The chain carries TRBV30 and TRBJ1-5; D remains ambiguous. Germline-derived CDR1 and CDR2 are GTSNPN and SVGIG (reference sequence). This CDR3 spans 13 amino acids. Trimming shortened V by 1 base and J by 1 base, and 5 bases separated the two germline ends. The whole variable domain, remainder taken from reference TRBV30 and TRBJ1-5, is SQTIHQWPATLVQPVGSPLSLECTVEGTSNPNLYWYRQAAGRGLQLLFYSVGIGQISSEVPQNLSASRPQDRQFILSSKKLLLSDSGFYLCAWSGSSNQPQHFGDGTRLSIL.